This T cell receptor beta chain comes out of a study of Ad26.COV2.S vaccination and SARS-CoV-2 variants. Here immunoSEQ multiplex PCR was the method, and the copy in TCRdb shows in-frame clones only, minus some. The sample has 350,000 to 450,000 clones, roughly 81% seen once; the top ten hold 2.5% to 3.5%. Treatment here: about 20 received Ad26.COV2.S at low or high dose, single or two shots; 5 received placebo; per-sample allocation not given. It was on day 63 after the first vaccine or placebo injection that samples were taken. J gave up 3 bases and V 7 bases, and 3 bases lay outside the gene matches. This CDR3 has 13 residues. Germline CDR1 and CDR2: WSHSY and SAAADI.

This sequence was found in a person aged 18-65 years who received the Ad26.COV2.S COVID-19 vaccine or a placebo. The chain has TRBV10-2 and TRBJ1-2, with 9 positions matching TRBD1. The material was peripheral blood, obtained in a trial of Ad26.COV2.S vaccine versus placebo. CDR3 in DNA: TGCGCCAGCAAAGGGACAGGGTACTATGGCTACACCTTC. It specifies CASKGTGYYGYTF.